This entry lists 12 T cell receptor beta chains sequenced from one sample in a study of blood T cell repertoires in COVID-19 (dated by TCRdb to about 2020). The library relied on the immunoSEQ multiplex PCR assay. Entries here come from immuneACCESS through TCRdb and include only in-frame sequences with V and J called. Some clones fail to appear in such tables; in the studies checked, an unresolved V gene covers under half of the shortfall, and the cause of the remainder is unknown. This sample lists roughly 200,000 clones; around 90% were detected once. The ten biggest clones cover less than 0.7% of the sample. The sequenced material came from peripheral blood. The receptors originated from a man in his forties or fifties with acute or convalescent COVID-19.

The chain couples TRBV7-9 to TRBJ1-6; D ambiguous. CDR1 and CDR2 (germline): SEHNR, FQNEAQ (reference sequence). This CDR3 contains 15 residues. V shed 0 bases and J shed 9 bases, with 12 bases lying between them. The CDR3 region is CASSLAGPHRSPLHF. The CDR3 DNA reads TGTGCCAGCAGCTTAGCTGGGCCACATCGTTCACCCCTCCACTTT.

The rearrangement joins TRBV9 to TRBJ1-2; D perhaps matches TRBD1 (5 bases). This CDR3 spans 14 amino acids. CDR1 is SGDLS, CDR2 YYNGEE, per germline. V lost 4 bases, J lost 1 base, and 11 bases lay in between. The CDR3 DNA reads TGTGCCAGCAGCCCCCGGGGGATTAACTATGGCTACACCTTC. Translating gives CASSPRGINYGYTF.

The rearrangement joins TRBV4-3 to TRBJ1-4; D gene unclear. The CDR3 totals 17 residues. Germline assignment: CDR1 LGHNA and CDR2 YSLEER. Trimming removed 1 base at V and 3 bases at J, with 15 bases between. CDR3 region: CASSQGPGSRANEKLFF. CDR3 sequence (DNA): TGCGCCAGCAGCCAAGGTCCGGGAAGTAGGGCTAATGAAAAACTGTTTTTT.

This chain connects TRBV5-1 to TRBJ2-3; 10 bases map to TRBD1. V was clipped by 3 bases and J by 3 bases; unmatched bases: 4. Germline V gene sequence: CDR1 SGHRS, CDR2 YFSETQ. The CDR3 totals 15 residues. The CDR3, as DNA: TGCGCCAGCAGCTCCTTGGGACAGGGGACAGATACGCAGTATTTT. This gives the protein CASSSLGQGTDTQYF.

The chain joins TRBV6-2 or TRBV6-3 to TRBJ2-5; D is unresolved. In germline, CDR1 is MNHEY, CDR2 SVGEGT. The V and J ends lost 2 bases and 4 bases respectively, with 5 bases between them. The CDR3 totals 12 residues. CDR3 region: CASSYVGETQYF. The CDR3 DNA is TGTGCCAGCAGTTACGTCGGAGAGACCCAGTACTTC.

J is TRBJ2-1 and V is TRBV9; D is uncertain. This CDR3 has 13 amino acids. The germline V gene has CDR1 SGDLS and CDR2 YYNGEE. Trimming removed 0 bases at V and 6 bases at J, with 7 bases between. CDR3 protein: CASSVGSGNEQFF. CDR3 DNA sequence: TGTGCCAGCAGCGTAGGGTCGGGCAATGAGCAGTTCTTC.

V gene TRBV27 combines with J gene TRBJ2-2; maybe TRBD1 (6 bases). Germline CDR1 and CDR2: MNHEY and SMNVEV (reference sequence). Trimming took 4 bases from V and 3 from J, leaving 9 bases between them. CDR3 length equals 14 residues. The CDR3 spells CASSSTGYTGELFF. In DNA form, the CDR3 reads TGTGCCAGCAGTTCCACAGGGTACACCGGGGAGCTGTTTTTT.

The gene calls are TRBV12-1 and TRBJ1-1; TRBD1, the table's D call, was not compared with the DNA. TRBV12-1 is tagged as a pseudogene. The CDR3 contains 14 residues. CDR3 bases: TGTGCCAGCACCCTCGGGACAGGGAACACTGAAGCTTTCTTT. This encodes CASTLGTGNTEAFF.

The CDR3 region is CASSLGLRTGGGGNTIYF. The CDR3, as DNA: TGCGCCAGCAGCTTGGGCCTTAGGACAGGGGGTGGTGGAAACACCATATATTTT. The rearrangement joins TRBV5-1 to TRBJ1-3; 10 nucleotides align to TRBD1. The CDR3 contains 18 residues. Germline assignment: CDR1 SGHRS and CDR2 YFSETQ. The V gene end was trimmed by 0 bases and the J gene end by 3 bases; junction bases not matched to a gene: 9.

The chain uses TRBV5-8 and TRBJ2-2; D is undetermined. The CDR3 loop spans 16 amino acids. V shed 2 bases and J shed 0 bases, with 11 bases lying between them. CDR1 SGHTS and CDR2 YDEGEE come from the germline V gene. The CDR3 is CASSFLSGSNTGELFF. The CDR3 DNA follows: TGTGCCAGCAGCTTCCTTTCCGGGTCGAACACCGGGGAGCTGTTTTTT.

The rearrangement uses TRBV4-2 and TRBJ2-7; 7 nucleotides agree with TRBD1. V was clipped by 1 base and J by 2 bases; unmatched bases: 5. The CDR3 has 15 amino acids. Germline CDR1 and CDR2: LGHNA and YNFKEQ. The CDR3 nucleotides read TGTGCCAGCAGCCAAGTGAAGGGACAGACCTACGAGCAGTACTTC. Protein: CASSQVKGQTYEQYF.

The CDR3 region is CASSDSPTLPTQYF. In nucleotides, the CDR3 is TGTGCCAGCAGCGATTCACCGACTCTCCCTACGCAGTATTTT. The V call is TRBV7-3, the J call TRBJ2-3, with D unclear. V was shortened by 5 bases and J by 8 bases, with 17 bases between the two germline ends. The length of the CDR3 is 14 residues. Germline V gene data show CDR1 as SGHTA and CDR2 as FQGTGA.